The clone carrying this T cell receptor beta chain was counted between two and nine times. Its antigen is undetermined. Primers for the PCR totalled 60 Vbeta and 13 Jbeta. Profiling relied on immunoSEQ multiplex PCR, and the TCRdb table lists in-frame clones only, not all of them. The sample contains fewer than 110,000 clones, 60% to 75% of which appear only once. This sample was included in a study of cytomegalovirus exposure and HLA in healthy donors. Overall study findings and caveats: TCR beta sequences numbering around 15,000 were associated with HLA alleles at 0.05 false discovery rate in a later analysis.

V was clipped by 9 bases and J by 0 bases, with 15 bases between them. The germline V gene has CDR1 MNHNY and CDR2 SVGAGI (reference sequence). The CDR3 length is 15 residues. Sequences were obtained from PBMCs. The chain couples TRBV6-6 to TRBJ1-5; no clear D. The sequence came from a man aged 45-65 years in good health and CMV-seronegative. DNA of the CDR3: TGTGCCAGTCGCATGGACTCCGCTAGCAATCAGCCCCAGCATTTT. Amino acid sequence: CASRMDSASNQPQHF.